A single sample is the source of the 14 T cell receptor beta chains below, sequenced in a study of OX40 agonist ivuxolimab in advanced cancers. The repertoire was sequenced with immunoSEQ multiplex PCR; TCRdb's copy has only in-frame clones and lacks some. In the table there are around 65,000 clones, roughly 90% of which are singletons. Here the sequenced sample was CD4+ or CD8+ T cells sorted from blood, taken in a trial of the OX40 agonist ivuxolimab. These receptors came from an adult with an advanced solid tumor such as melanoma, head and neck, liver or kidney cancer.

J is TRBJ2-7 and V is TRBV12-5, with D tentatively TRBD1 or TRBD2 (5 bases each). Germline V lookup: CDR1 LGHNT, CDR2 FRNRAP. The CDR3 spans 12 residues. The germline V and J ends were trimmed by 6 bases and 2 bases, with 8 bases remaining between them. This chain's CDR3 is CASGRDPYEQYF. CDR3 nucleotide sequence: TGTGCTAGTGGCAGGGACCCCTACGAGCAGTACTTC.

This clone has a handful of counts. The V gene is TRBV27, the J gene TRBJ1-5; D not resolved. Germline V lookup: CDR1 MNHEY, CDR2 SMNVEV (reference sequence). This CDR3 spans 16 amino acids. V lost 4 bases, J lost 1 base, and 14 bases lay in between. CDR3 sequence reads: CASSSLRLGSNQPQHF. The CDR3 region has the DNA TGTGCCAGCAGTTCACTTCGGTTAGGGAGCAATCAGCCCCAGCATTTT.

The chain joins TRBV15 to TRBJ1-2; 8 nucleotides match TRBD1. Unmatched junction bases numbered 4, after V lost 3 bases and J lost 4 bases. Germline CDR1 and CDR2: LNHNV and YYDKDF (reference sequence). This CDR3 is 14 amino acids long. The CDR3 sequence: CATSSGQGVYGYTF. The CDR3 DNA sequence: TGTGCCACCAGCAGCGGACAGGGCGTCTATGGCTACACCTTC.

The chain recombines TRBV27 with TRBJ1-1; D is uncertain. The germline V and J ends were trimmed by 8 bases and 1 base, with 20 bases remaining between them. Germline-derived CDR1 and CDR2 are MNHEY and SMNVEV (reference sequence). The CDR3 extends over 16 amino acids. CDR3 nucleotide sequence: TGTGCCAGCTCATTGAGCAAAAGCAGTAGGAACACTGAAGCTTTCTTT. Amino acids: CASSLSKSSRNTEAFF.

Written as DNA, the CDR3 is TGTGCCAGCAGCCCGGGGACAAGTGAAGCTTTCTTT. Amino acid sequence: CASSPGTSEAFF. This chain connects TRBV4-2 to TRBJ1-1; D may be TRBD1 (6 bases). Germline-derived CDR1 and CDR2 are LGHNA and YNFKEQ. The CDR3 consists of 12 residues. Trimming took off 4 bases at V and 7 bases at J, with 10 bases between the two ends.

The gene calls are TRBV11-2 and TRBJ2-3, with unresolved D. CDR1 SGHAT and CDR2 FQNNGV come from the germline V gene. Between the trimmed V and J ends, which lost 2 bases and 1 base, there was a span of 16 bases. This CDR3 is built from 17 residues. The CDR3 loop is CASSLTSRTWGTDTQYF. The CDR3 nucleotides are TGTGCCAGCAGCTTAACCTCCCGGACGTGGGGCACAGATACGCAGTATTTT.

V and J are TRBV27 and TRBJ1-1; the D gene is possibly TRBD1 (6 bases). CDR1 and CDR2 from the germline V gene are MNHEY and SMNVEV (reference sequence). V was clipped by 1 base and J by 0 bases, with 15 bases between them. CDR3 length: 17 amino acids. The CDR3 is CASSLWVPGQLNTEAFF. The CDR3 nucleotides read TGTGCCAGCAGTTTATGGGTCCCGGGACAATTGAACACTGAAGCTTTCTTT.

CDR3 protein: CASRATDSNNQPQHF. DNA for the CDR3: TGTGCCAGCAGGGCTACCGACAGCAACAATCAGCCCCAGCATTTT. The gene calls are TRBV6-5 and TRBJ1-5, with D possibly being TRBD1 (5 bases). CDR1 is MNHEY and CDR2 is SVGAGI in the germline V gene. The CDR3 is made up of 15 amino acids. V was shortened by 6 bases and J by 3 bases, with 15 bases between the two germline ends.

This clone was seen a single time. CDR3 sequence reads: CASSYRDRKQFF. The DNA for the CDR3 is TGTGCCAGCAGCTACCGGGACCGCAAGCAGTTCTTC. The chain joins TRBV6-5 to TRBJ2-1, with D possibly being TRBD1 or TRBD2 (5 bases each). Per the germline V gene, CDR1 is MNHEY and CDR2 is SVGAGI. V was shortened by 6 bases and J by 11 bases, with 14 bases between the two germline ends. The CDR3 spans 12 residues.

The chain employs TRBV4-1 and TRBJ2-1; 14 bases are a match to TRBD2. CDR3 length: 18 amino acids. The V gene's germline CDR1 is MGHRA and CDR2 YSYEKL. V was pared by 0 bases and J by 5 bases, with 6 bases of the junction left unmatched. The CDR3 DNA reads TGCGCCAGCAGCCAAGAAGGACTAGCGGGAGGATCGGACAATGAGCAGTTCTTC. Its protein product is CASSQEGLAGGSDNEQFF.

The gene calls are TRBV19 and TRBJ1-2, with TRBD1 as a possible D gene (5 bases). From germline, CDR1 is LNHDA and CDR2 SQIVND (reference sequence). The CDR3 is 10 residues long. V shed 8 bases and J shed 8 bases, with 9 bases lying between them. The DNA for the CDR3 is TGTGCCAGTGGGGGTAACGGCTACACCTTC. Protein sequence: CASGGNGYTF.

The rearrangement links TRBV2 to TRBJ2-1; D tentatively reads TRBD1 or TRBD2 (5 bases each). In germline, CDR1 is SNHLY, CDR2 FYNNEI. V shed 0 bases and J shed 9 bases, with 18 bases lying between them. CDR3 length: 16 amino acids. The CDR3 DNA is TGTGCCAGCAGTGAAGCCCGGGGCATTAGGTTGATTGAGCAGTTCTTC. It translates to CASSEARGIRLIEQFF.

This clone was detected only once. The chain uses TRBV21-1 and TRBJ1-1; TRBD1 is taken as the D call from the table, unchecked against the DNA. TRBV21-1 is listed as a pseudogene. The CDR3 covers 15 residues. The CDR3 reads CASSNHRDKVTEAFF. DNA for the CDR3: TGTGCCAGCAGCAATCACCGGGACAAGGTCACTGAAGCTTTCTTT.

V is TRBV7-3 and J is TRBJ2-2; 7 bases agree with TRBD2. The germline V gene encodes CDR1 SGHTA and CDR2 FQGTGA. The length of the CDR3 is 15 residues. V dropped 6 bases and J dropped 5; count of bases not matched to a gene: 9. This CDR3 reads CASRKVGEGTGELFF. The CDR3 DNA reads TGTGCCAGCAGAAAAGTAGGGGAGGGTACCGGGGAGCTGTTTTTT.